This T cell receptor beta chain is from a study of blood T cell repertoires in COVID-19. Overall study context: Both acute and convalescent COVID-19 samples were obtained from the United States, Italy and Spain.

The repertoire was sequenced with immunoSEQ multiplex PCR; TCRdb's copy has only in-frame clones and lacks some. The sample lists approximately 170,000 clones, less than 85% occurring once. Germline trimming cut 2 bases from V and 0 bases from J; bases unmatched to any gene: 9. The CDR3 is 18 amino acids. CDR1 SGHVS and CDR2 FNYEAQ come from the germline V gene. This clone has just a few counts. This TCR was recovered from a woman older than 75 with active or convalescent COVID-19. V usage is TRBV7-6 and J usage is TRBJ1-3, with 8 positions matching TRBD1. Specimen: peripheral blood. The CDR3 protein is CASSLSPGTGYSGNTIYF. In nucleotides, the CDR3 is TGTGCCAGCAGCTTATCCCCCGGGACAGGTTACTCTGGAAACACCATATATTTT. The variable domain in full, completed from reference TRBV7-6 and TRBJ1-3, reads GAGVSQSPRYKVTKRGQDVALRCDPISGHVSLYWYRQALGQGPEFLTYFNYEAQQDKSGLPNDRFSAERPEGSISTLTIQRTEQRDSAMYRCASSLSPGTGYSGNTIYFGEGSWLTVV.